The clone carrying this TCR beta chain was counted between two and nine times. Antigen unknown. These data are taken from a study of blood T cells in healthy people across ages. Notes on the study in general: Diversity of TCR beta correlated strongly with naive T cell percentage.

Next came a second PCR, run for about 6 to 12 cycles, which used a sample-barcoded 5' primer along with a J-beta primer mix. TCRdb ran MiXCR on the 5' RACE reads and lists one entry per CDR3 protein. The sample holds around 800,000 distinct CDR3 sequences, roughly 50% seen once. This CDR3 has 14 amino acids. Germline lookup yields CDR1 DFQATT and CDR2 SNEGSKA (reference sequence). The trim removed 2 bases at V and 5 bases at J, leaving 8 bases unmatched. The sample comprised blood. The rearrangement uses TRBV20-1 and TRBJ2-5; 7 nucleotides line up with TRBD2. This TCR derives from a man at least 80 years old in good health. CDR3 loop: CSARFLAGVETQYF. CDR3 nucleotides: TGCAGTGCTAGATTTTTGGCGGGAGTTGAGACCCAGTACTTC.